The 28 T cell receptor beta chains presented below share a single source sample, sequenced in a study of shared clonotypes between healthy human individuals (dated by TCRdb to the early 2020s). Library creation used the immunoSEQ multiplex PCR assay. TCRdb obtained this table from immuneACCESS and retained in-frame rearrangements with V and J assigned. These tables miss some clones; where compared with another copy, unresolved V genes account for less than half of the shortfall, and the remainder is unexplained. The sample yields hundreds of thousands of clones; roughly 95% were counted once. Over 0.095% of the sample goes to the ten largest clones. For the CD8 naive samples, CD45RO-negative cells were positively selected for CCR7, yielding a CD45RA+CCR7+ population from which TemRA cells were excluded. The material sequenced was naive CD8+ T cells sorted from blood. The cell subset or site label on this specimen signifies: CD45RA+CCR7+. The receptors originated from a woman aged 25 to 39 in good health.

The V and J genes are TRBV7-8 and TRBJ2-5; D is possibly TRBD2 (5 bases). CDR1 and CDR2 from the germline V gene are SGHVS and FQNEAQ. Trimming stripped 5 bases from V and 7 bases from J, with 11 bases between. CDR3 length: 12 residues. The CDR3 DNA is TGTGCCAGCAGCAAGGGCGGGCTGACCCAGTACTTC. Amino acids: CASSKGGLTQYF.

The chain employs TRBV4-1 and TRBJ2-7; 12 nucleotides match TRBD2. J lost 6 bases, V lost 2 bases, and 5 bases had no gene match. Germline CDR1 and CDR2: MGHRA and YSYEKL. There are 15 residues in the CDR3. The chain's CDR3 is CASSQTSGRPLEQYF. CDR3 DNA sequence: TGCGCCAGCAGCCAAACTAGCGGGAGGCCCCTCGAGCAGTACTTC.

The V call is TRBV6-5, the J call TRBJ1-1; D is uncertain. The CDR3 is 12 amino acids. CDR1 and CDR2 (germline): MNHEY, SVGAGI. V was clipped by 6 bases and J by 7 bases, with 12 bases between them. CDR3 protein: CASRMGSDEAFF. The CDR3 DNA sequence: TGTGCCAGCAGGATGGGGTCGGATGAAGCTTTCTTT.

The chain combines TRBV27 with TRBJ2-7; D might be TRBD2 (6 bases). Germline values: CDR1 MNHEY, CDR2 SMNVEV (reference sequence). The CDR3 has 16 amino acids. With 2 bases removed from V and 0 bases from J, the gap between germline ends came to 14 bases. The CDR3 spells CASSLGTGTGSYEQYF. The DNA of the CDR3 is TGTGCCAGCAGTTTAGGGACGGGGACTGGCTCCTACGAGCAGTACTTC.

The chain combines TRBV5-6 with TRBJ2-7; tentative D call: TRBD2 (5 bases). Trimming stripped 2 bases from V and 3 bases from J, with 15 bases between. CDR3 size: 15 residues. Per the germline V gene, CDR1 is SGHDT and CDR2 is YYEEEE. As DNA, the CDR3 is TGTGCCAGCAGCTTCTCCGGCGGGCTAGACTACGAGCAGTACTTC. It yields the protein CASSFSGGLDYEQYF.

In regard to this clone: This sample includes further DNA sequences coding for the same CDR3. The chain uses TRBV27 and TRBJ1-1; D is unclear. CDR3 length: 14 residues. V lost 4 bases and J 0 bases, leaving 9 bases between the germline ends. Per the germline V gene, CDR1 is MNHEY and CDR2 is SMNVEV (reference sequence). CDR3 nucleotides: TGTGCCAGCAGTTCCCGGACTGTGAACACTGAAGCTTTCTTT. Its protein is CASSSRTVNTEAFF.

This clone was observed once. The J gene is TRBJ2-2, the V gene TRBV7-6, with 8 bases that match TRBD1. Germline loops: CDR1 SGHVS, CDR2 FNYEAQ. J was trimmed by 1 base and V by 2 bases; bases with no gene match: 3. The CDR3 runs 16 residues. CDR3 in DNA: TGTGCCAGCAGCTTATCAGGGGGCGAGAACACCGGGGAGCTGTTTTTT. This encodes CASSLSGGENTGELFF.

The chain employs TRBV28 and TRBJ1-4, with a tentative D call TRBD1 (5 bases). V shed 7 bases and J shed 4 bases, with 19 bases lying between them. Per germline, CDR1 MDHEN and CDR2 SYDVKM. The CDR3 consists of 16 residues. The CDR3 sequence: CASTPPGVSGNEKLFF. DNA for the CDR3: TGTGCCAGCACTCCACCGGGGGTCTCGGGTAATGAAAAACTGTTTTTT.

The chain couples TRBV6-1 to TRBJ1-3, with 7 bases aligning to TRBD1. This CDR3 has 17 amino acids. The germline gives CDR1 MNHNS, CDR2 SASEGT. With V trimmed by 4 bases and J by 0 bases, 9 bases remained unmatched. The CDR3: CASSVFEGTASGNTIYF. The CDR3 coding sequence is TGTGCCAGCAGTGTTTTTGAGGGGACAGCCTCTGGAAACACCATATATTTT.

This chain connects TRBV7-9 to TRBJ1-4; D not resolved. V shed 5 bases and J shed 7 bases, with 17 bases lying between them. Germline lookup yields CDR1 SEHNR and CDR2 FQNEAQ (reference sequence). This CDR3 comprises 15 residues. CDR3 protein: CASSLPGGVVEKLFF. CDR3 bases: TGTGCCAGCAGCCTTCCTGGTGGGGTCGTTGAAAAACTGTTTTTT.

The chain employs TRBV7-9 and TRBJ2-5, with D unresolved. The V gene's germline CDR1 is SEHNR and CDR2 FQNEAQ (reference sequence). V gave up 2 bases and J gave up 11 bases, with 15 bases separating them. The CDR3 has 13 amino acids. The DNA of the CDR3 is TGTGCCAGCAGCTTATCACAAGGATCTGAGCAGTACTTC. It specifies CASSLSQGSEQYF.

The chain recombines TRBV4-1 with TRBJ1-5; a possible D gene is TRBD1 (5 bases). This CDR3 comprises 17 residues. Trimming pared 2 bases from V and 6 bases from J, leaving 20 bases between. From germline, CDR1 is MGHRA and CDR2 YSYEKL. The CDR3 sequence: CASSQHSSGRGPQPQHF. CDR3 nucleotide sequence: TGCGCCAGCAGCCAACATTCTTCAGGTAGGGGCCCTCAGCCCCAGCATTTT.

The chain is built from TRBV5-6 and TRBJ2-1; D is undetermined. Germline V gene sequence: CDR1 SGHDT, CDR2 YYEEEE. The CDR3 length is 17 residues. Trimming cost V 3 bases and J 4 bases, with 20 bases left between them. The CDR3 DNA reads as TGTGCCAGCAGCTCAAAAGGATCGGTTTATTCGTACAATGAGCAGTTCTTC. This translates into CASSSKGSVYSYNEQFF. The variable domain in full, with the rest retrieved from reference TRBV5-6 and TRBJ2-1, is DAGVTQSPTHLIKTRGQQVTLRCSPKSGHDTVSWYQQALGQGPQFIFQYYEEEERQRGNFPDRFSGHQFPNYSSELNVNALLLGDSALYLCASSSKGSVYSYNEQFFGPGTRLTVL.

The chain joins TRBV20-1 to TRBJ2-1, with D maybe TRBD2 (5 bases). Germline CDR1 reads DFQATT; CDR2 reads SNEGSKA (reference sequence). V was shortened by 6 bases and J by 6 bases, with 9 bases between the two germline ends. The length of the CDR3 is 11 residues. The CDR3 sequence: CSAAGGNEQFF. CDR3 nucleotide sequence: TGCAGTGCGGCGGGTGGCAATGAGCAGTTCTTC.

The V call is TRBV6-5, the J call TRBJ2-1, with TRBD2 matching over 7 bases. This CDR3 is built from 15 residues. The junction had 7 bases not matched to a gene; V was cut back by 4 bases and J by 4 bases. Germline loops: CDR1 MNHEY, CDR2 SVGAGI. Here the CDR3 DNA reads TGTGCCAGCAGTTTAGGAAGAGCGGGATACAATGAGCAGTTCTTC. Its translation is CASSLGRAGYNEQFF.

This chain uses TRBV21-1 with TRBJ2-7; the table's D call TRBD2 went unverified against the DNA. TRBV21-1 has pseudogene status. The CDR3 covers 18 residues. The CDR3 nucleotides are TGTGCCAGCAGCAAAAACCCCGTGCTAGCGGGTATCTCCTACGAGCAGTACTTC. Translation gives CASSKNPVLAGISYEQYF.

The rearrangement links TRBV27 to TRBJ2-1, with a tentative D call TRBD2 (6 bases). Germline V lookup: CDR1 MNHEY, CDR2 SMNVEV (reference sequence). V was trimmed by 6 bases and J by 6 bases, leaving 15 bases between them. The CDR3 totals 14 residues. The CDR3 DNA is TGTGCCAGCAGGCCGGGACTTACCACCAATGAGCAGTTCTTC. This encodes CASRPGLTTNEQFF.

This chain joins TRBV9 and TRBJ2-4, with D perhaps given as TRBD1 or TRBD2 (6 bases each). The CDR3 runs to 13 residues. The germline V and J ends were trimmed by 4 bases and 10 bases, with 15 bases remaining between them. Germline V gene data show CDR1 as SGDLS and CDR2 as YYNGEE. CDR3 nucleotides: TGTGCCAGCAGCCCGGGGGCACTATCGATTCAGTACTTC. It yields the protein CASSPGALSIQYF. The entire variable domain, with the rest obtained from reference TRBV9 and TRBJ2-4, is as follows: DSGVTQTPKHLITATGQRVTLRCSPRSGDLSVYWYQQSLDQGLQFLIQYYNGEERAKGNILERFSAQQFPDLHSELNLSSLELGDSALYFCASSPGALSIQYFGAGTRLSVL.

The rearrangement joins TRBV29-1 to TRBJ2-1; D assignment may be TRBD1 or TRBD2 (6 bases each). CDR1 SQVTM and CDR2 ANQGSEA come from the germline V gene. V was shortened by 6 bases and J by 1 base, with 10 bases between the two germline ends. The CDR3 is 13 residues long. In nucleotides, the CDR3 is TGCAGCGTACAAGGGGGGTCCTACAATGAGCAGTTCTTC. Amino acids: CSVQGGSYNEQFF.

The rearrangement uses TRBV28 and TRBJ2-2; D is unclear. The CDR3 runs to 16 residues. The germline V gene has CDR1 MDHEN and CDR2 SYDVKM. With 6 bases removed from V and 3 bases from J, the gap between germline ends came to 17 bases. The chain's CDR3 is CASRDLTPADTGELFF. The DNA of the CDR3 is TGTGCCAGCAGAGACTTGACTCCGGCGGACACCGGGGAGCTGTTTTTT.

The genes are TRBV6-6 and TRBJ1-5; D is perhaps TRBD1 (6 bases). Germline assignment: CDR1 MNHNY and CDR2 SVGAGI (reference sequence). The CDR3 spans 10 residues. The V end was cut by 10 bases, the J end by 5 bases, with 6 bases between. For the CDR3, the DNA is TGTGCCACAGGGGATCAGCCCCAGCATTTT. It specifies CATGDQPQHF.

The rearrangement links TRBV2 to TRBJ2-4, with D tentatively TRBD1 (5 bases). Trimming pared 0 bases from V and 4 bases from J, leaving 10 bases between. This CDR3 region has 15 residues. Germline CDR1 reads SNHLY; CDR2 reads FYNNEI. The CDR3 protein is CASSEAWRTKNIQYF. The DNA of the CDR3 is TGTGCCAGCAGTGAAGCGTGGCGGACAAAAAACATTCAGTACTTC.

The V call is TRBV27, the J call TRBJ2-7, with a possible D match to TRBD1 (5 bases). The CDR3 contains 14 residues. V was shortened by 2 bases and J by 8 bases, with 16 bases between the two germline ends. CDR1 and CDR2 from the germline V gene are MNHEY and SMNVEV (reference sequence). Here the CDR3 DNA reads TGTGCCAGCAGTTTAGCGGCTACAGGTCTGCAGCAGTACTTC. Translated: CASSLAATGLQQYF.

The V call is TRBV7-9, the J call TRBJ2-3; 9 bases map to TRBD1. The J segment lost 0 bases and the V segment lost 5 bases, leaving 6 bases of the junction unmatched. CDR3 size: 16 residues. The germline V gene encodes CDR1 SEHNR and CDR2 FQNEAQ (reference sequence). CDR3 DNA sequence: TGTGCCAGCAGCAAACTACAGGGGGCTAGCACAGATACGCAGTATTTT. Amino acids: CASSKLQGASTDTQYF.

CDR3 residues: CASSDHTSGNTIYF. CDR3 DNA sequence: TGTGCCAGCAGTGATCACACATCTGGAAACACCATATATTTT. The chain employs TRBV6-1 and TRBJ1-3; D gene unclear. The CDR3 loop spans 14 amino acids. Germline assignment: CDR1 MNHNS and CDR2 SASEGT. V was trimmed by 3 bases and J by 1 base, leaving 7 bases between them.

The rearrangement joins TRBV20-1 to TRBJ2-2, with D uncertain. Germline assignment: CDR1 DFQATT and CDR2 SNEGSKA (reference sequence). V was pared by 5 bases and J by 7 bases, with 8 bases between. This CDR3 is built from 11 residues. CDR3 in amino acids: CSARLNGELFF. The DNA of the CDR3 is TGCAGTGCTCGTCTCAACGGGGAGCTGTTTTTT.

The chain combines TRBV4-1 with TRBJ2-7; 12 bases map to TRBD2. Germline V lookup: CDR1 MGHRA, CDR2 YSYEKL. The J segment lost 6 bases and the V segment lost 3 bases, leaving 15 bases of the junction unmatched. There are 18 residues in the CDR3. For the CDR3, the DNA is TGCGCCAGCAGCCAGAAACTAGCGGGAGGCACCGCCGTTAGCGAGCAGTACTTC. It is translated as CASSQKLAGGTAVSEQYF.

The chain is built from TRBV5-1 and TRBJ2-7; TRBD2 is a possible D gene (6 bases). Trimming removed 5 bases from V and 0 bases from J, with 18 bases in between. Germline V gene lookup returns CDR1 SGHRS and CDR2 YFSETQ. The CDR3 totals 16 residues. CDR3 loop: CASSPVAVPSSYEQYF. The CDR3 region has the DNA TGCGCCAGCAGTCCGGTAGCGGTCCCGAGCTCCTACGAGCAGTACTTC.